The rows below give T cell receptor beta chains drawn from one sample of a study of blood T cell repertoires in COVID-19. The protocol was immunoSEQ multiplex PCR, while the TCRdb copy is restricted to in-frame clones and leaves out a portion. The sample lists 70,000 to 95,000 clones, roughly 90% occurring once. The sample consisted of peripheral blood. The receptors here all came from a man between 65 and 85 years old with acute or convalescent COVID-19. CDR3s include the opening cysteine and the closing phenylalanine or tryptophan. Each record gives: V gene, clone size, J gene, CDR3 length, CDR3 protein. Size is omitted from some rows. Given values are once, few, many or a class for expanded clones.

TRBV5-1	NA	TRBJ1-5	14	CASSLEGRGQPQHF
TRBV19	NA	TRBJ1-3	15	CASSIETASGNTIYF
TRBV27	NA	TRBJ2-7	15	CASIFIGQGSYEQYF
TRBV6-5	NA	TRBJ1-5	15	CASSTRPGHNQPQHF
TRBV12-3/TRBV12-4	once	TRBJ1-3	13	CASRSFSGNTIYF
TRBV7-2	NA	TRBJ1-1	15	CASSLVVTTGSEAFF
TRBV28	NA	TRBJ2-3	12	CASSSNADTQYF
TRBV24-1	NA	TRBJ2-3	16	CATSDRQAGDADTQYF
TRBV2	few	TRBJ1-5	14	CASSDRGVGQPQHF
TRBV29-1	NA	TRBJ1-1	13	CSVVPDMNTEAFF
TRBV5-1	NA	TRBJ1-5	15	CASSLGGTVSQPQHF
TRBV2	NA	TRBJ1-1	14	CASSPNRGRTEAFF
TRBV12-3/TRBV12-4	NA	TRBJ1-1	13	CASIIWGQGVAFF
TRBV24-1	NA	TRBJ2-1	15	CATSGASGNHNEQFF
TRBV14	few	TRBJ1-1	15	CASSQVTGTLIRAFF
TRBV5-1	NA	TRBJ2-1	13	CASSLVEGGEQFF
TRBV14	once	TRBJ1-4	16	CASSQVPAGGGGKLFF
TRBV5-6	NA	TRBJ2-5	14	CASSLATSGETQYF
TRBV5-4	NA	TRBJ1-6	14	CASSLGVNNSPLHF
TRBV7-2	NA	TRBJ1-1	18	CASSLKGVGTLWGTEAFF
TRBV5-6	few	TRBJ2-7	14	CASSLTGDSYEQYF
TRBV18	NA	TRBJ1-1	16	CASSPFLDSTSTEAFF
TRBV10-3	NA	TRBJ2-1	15	CAISGQGPSYNEQFF
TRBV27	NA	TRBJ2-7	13	CASSGTLPYEQYF
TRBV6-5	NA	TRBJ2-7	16	CASSFPRLAGVYEQYF
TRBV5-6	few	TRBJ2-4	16	CASSLGDYLAKNIQYF
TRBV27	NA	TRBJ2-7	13	CASSPGLHYEQYF
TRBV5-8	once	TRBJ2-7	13	CAVSPGQAYEQYF
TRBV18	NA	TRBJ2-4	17	CASSPPNGVGAKNIQYF
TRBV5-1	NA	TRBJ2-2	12	CASSFGRGELFF
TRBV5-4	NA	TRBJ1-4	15	CAYGQGLDPNEKLFF
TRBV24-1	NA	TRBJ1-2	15	CATSDRDSANYGYTF
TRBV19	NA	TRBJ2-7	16	CASSPSTDRPRYEQYF
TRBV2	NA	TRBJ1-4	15	CASSEDRGTNEKLFF
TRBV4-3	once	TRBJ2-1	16	CASSQEPTVSYNEQFF
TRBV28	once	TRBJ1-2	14	CASSLSGIRYGYTF
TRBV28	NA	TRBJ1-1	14	CASSSDPRVAEAFF
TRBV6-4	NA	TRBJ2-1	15	CASSDSLGLAERKFF
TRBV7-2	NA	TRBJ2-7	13	CASIPPSSYEQYF
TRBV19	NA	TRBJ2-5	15	CASSMRGQSQETQYF
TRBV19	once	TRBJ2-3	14	CASSTKSGLDTQYF
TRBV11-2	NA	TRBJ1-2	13	CASSVRDFNGYTF
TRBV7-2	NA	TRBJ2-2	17	CASSPNKDRAGTGELFF
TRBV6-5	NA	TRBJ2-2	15	CASSSWQGGTGELFF
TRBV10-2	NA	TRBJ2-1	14	CASSLAGLNNEQFF
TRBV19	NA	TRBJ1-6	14	CASKERDSGAPLHF
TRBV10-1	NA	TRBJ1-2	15	CASSESAQGIYGYTF
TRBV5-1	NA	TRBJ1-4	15	CASGPGQGGREKLFF
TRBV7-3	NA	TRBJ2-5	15	CASSSLGTSKETQYF
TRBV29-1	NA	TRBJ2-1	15	CSVDLLAGVYNEQFF
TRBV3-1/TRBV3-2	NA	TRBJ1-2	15	CASSQDGGVAVGYTF
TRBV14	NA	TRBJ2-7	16	CASSSQGAGRAAEQYF
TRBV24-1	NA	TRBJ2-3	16	CATSDRDRGGKDTQYF
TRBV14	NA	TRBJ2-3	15	CASSQTGLVTDTQYF
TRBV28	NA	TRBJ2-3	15	CASTRWGLYTDTQYF